Listed here is a single TCR beta chain. This CDR3 has 18 residues. Per the germline V gene, CDR1 is MNHEY and CDR2 is SMNVEV (reference sequence). J gave up 0 bases and V 7 bases, and 10 bases lay outside the gene matches. Profiled with immunoSEQ multiplex PCR; TCRdb holds only in-frame clones, not every one. The sample includes fewer than 100,000 clones, around 90% of them seen just once. The sample comes from a study of Tregs in tolerant kidney transplant recipients. The receptor's source is a human donor who received a combined kidney and bone marrow transplant. Sequencing used Tregs from blood, obtained before the transplant. The V call is TRBV27, the J call TRBJ2-3, with 13 nucleotides matching TRBD2. DNA of the CDR3: TGTGCCAGCACGGGACTAGCGGGAAGGACAGGTAGCACAGATACGCAGTATTTT. It translates to CASTGLAGRTGSTDTQYF.